This TCR beta chain was found in a study of regulatory T cells in long-lasting Graves disease. General observations from the study: Public clonotype sharing was higher in persistent than newly diagnosed patients. TRBV28, TRBJ1-2 and TRBJ2-5 were segments that persistent disease favored.

This clonotype was observed a few times. Its specificity is unknown. Trimming removed 3 bases from V and 3 bases from J; junction bases left unmatched: 0. Germline V gene lookup returns CDR1 MGHRA and CDR2 YSYEKL. The CDR3 length is 16 residues. To make TCR beta libraries, researchers used iRepertoire HTBI primers and Arm-PCR of CDR3 regions. TCRdb redid the calling of the multiplex PCR reads with MiXCR, one entry per CDR3 protein. This sample has 400,000 to 500,000 distinct CDR3 sequences, with roughly 15% found just once. The time point is: newly diagnosed GD, antithyroid drugs for less than 3 months. Isolated PBMC RNA provided the starting material for the TCR library. This same sample was also part of a study on T cells in Graves' hyperthyroidism and ophthalmopathy. That paper adds: Among the patients, aged 18 to 65, hyperthyroidism was newly diagnosed and had lasted under 2 months.

The rearrangement joins TRBV4-1 to TRBJ2-3, with 16 positions matching TRBD2. The origin of this receptor is a woman in her twenties or thirties with Graves disease. The input for sequencing was peripheral blood mononuclear cells (PBMCs), taken at new diagnosis, from a patient treated with antithyroid drugs. The CDR3 reads CASSQGLAGGTDTQYF. CDR3 DNA sequence: TGCGCCAGCAGCCAGGGACTAGCGGGAGGGACAGATACGCAGTATTTT.